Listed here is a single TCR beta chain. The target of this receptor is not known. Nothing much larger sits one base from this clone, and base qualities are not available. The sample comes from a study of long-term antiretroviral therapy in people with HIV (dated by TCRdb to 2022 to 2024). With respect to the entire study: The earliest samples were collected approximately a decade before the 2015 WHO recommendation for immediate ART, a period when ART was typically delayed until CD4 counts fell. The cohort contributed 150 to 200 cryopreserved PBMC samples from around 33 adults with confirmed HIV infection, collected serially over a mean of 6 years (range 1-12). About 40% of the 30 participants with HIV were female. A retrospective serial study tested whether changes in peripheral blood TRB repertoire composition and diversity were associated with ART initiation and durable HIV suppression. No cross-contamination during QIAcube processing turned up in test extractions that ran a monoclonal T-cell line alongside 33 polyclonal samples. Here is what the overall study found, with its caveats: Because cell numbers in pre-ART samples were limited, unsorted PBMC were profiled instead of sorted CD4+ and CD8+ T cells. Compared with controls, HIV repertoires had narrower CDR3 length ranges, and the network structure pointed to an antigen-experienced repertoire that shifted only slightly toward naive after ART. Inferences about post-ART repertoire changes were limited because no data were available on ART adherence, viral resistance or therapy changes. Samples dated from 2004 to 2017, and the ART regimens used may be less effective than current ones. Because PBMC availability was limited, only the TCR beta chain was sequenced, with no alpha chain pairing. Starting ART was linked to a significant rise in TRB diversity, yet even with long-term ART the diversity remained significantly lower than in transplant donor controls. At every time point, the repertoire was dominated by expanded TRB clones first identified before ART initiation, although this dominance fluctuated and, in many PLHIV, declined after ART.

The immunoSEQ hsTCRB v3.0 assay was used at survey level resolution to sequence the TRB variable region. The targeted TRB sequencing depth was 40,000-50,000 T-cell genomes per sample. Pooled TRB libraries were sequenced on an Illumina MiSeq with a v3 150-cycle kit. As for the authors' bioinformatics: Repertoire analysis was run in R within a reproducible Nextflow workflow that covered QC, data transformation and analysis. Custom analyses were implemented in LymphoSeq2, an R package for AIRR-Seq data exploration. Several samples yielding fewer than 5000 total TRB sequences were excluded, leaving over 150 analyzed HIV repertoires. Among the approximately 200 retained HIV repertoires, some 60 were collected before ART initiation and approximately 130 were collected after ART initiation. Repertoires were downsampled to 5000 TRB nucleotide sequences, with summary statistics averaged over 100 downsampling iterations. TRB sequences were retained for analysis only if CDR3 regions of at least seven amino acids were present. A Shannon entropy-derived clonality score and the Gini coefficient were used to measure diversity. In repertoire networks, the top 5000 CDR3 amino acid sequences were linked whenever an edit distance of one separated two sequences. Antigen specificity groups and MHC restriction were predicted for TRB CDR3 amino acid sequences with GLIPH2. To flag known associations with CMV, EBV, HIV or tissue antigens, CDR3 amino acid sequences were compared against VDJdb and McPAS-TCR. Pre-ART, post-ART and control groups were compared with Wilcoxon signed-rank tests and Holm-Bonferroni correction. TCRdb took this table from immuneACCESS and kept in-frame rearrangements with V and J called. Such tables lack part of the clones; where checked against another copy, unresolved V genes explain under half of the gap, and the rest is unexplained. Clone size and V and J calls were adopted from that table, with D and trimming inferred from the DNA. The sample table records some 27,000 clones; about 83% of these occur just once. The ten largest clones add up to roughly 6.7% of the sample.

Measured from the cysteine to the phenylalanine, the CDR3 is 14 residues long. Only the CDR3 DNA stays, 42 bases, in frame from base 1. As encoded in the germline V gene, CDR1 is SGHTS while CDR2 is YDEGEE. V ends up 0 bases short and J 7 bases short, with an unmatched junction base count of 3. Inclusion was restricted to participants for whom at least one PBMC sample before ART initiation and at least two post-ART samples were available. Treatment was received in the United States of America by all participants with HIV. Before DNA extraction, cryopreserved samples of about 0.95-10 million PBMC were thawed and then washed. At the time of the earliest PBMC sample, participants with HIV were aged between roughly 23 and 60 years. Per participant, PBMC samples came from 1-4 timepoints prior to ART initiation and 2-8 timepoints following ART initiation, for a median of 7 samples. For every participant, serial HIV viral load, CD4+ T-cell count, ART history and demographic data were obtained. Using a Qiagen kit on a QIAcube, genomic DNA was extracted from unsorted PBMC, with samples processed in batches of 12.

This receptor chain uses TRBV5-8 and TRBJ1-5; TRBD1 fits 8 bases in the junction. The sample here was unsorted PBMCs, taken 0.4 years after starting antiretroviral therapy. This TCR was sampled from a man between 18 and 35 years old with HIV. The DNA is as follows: TGTGCCAGCAGCTTGGCCAGGGGGCGGCAGCCCCAGCATTTT. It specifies CASSLARGRQPQHF.